A selection of T cell receptor beta chains follows, all from one sample in a study of blood T cell repertoires in COVID-19. TCRdb keeps only in-frame clones here, not all; method: immunoSEQ multiplex PCR. The table lists 250,000 to 300,000 clones, about nine tenths of them singletons. Sequencing input: peripheral blood. The receptors shown here come from a woman aged 25 to 45 with COVID-19, enrolled during active disease. Each CDR3 is given with its conserved first and last residue. A D gene is named only where the DNA matches it firmly.

length	V	D	J	CDR3
11	TRBV12-3/TRBV12-4	-	TRBJ2-7	CASSLQWEQYF
13	TRBV28	TRBD1	TRBJ1-2	CASSQTGVYGYTF
13	TRBV6-5	-	TRBJ2-7	CASSATSSYEQYF
13	TRBV6-5	-	TRBJ1-5	CASSRQGNQPQHF
12	TRBV18	-	TRBJ2-5	CASRTGQETQYF
16	TRBV7-3	TRBD2	TRBJ2-1	CASSVTGGSSYNEQFF
15	TRBV5-4	TRBD2	TRBJ2-2	CASSGTSGSTGELFF
14	TRBV7-9	-	TRBJ2-5	CASSSNAGGETQYF
11	TRBV29-1	-	TRBJ2-5	CSVDPQETQYF
13	TRBV24-1	TRBD2	TRBJ2-1	CATKAGGTNEQFF
16	TRBV6-5	TRBD1	TRBJ2-1	CASSSLTGVSNNEQFF
14	TRBV19	TRBD1	TRBJ2-7	CASSRDRPPDEQYF
15	TRBV11-1	TRBD2	TRBJ2-1	CASSIGLAGSHEQFF
14	TRBV2	-	TRBJ1-2	CATSQDLRVYGYTF
13	TRBV11-2	-	TRBJ1-5	CASSPGQNQPQHF
14	TRBV28	TRBD1	TRBJ2-2	CASRDSVNTGELFF
17	TRBV5-1	TRBD1	TRBJ2-1	CASSNRQGTRTYSEQFF
15	TRBV9	TRBD1	TRBJ2-2	CASSVTGGNTGELFF
13	TRBV7-3	-	TRBJ1-1	CASSFGGLTEAFF
14	TRBV24-1	TRBD1	TRBJ1-2	CATSDHGTGDGYTF
17	TRBV7-8	TRBD2	TRBJ2-6	CASSSTSGYSGANVLTF
14	TRBV7-9	TRBD1	TRBJ1-1	CASSRGQGWTEAFF
18	TRBV4-3	TRBD2	TRBJ2-1	CASSQVRASGRSYNEQFF
12	TRBV7-8	-	TRBJ2-7	CASSRAIYEQYF
15	TRBV6-4	-	TRBJ2-1	CASSDWQRGRNEQFF
14	TRBV5-1	-	TRBJ1-1	CASSLGSQGTEAFF
17	TRBV7-9	TRBD1	TRBJ2-2	CASSLDTGDENTGELFF